One sample yielded the 8 T cell receptor beta chains listed below, sequenced in a study of metastatic and nonmetastatic thyroid tumors. All patients were treatment-naive before thyroid surgery. TCRdb redid the clone calls on the PCR reads using MiXCR. The data contain about 11,000 clones, roughly 26% of them seen just once; the ten biggest clones take up about 9.4%. Sequenced: tumor tissue. Receptor source: a female donor with papillary thyroid cancer or a benign thyroid nodule (not recorded which). Some clones in this sample may be carry-over from other donors' samples.

The V gene is TRBV2, the J gene TRBJ2-1; tentative D call: TRBD2 (5 bases). Germline V gene data show CDR1 as SNHLY and CDR2 as FYNNEI. This CDR3 has 16 residues. V shed 4 bases and J shed 0 bases, with 13 bases lying between them. The CDR3 DNA reads as TGTGCCAGCAGTGGTGAGGGTGTAGTCTCCTACAATGAGCAGTTCTTC. Translation: CASSGEGVVSYNEQFF.

This clone is judged medium-sized (0.01 to 0.1%). This chain uses TRBV6-1 with TRBJ2-6, with D perhaps matching TRBD2 (5 bases). Trimming shortened V by 7 bases and J by 0 bases, and 7 bases separated the two germline ends. Per the germline V gene, CDR1 is MNHNS and CDR2 is SASEGT. The CDR3 spans 14 residues. CDR3 coding DNA: TGTGCCAGCAAAAGCGGCTCTGGGGCCAACGTCCTGACTTTC. Protein product: CASKSGSGANVLTF.

By share, this clone ranks as large. The J gene is TRBJ2-1, the V gene TRBV2; 13 nucleotides agree with TRBD2. The CDR3 runs 15 residues. The germline CDR1 and CDR2 sequences are SNHLY and FYNNEI. V dropped 7 bases and J dropped 7; count of bases not matched to a gene: 7. CDR3: CASTRTSGSGNEQFF. DNA of the CDR3: TGTGCCAGCACCCGGACTAGCGGGAGTGGTAATGAGCAGTTCTTC.

This clone has more than one count but fewer than ten. The rearrangement uses TRBV12-3 or TRBV12-4 and TRBJ1-2, with 7 bases matching TRBD1. With V trimmed by 3 bases and J by 4 bases, 5 bases remained unmatched. This CDR3 spans 14 amino acids. Here the CDR3 reads CASSFVGGRYGYTF. The CDR3 coding sequence is TGTGCCAGCAGTTTCGTAGGGGGCCGCTATGGCTACACCTTC.

This clone was recorded a few times. The chain combines TRBV6-2 or TRBV6-3 with TRBJ1-1, with 11 bases aligning to TRBD1. With V trimmed by 6 bases and J by 4 bases, 4 bases remained unmatched. Germline V CDR1 and CDR2: MNHEY, SVGEGT. This CDR3 contains 14 residues. The CDR3 here is CASRPGTGGTEAFF. CDR3 DNA sequence: TGTGCCAGCAGACCTGGGACAGGGGGCACTGAAGCTTTCTTT.

The chain carries TRBV4-1 and TRBJ2-7; D gene uncertain. Trimming took off 1 base at V and 6 bases at J, with 10 bases between the two ends. Germline V gene sequence: CDR1 MGHRA, CDR2 YSYEKL. CDR3 length: 13 amino acids. The CDR3 sequence: CASSQVVQSEQYF. In nucleotides, the CDR3 is TGCGCCAGCAGCCAAGTTGTTCAAAGCGAGCAGTACTTC.

By sample share, this clone is medium-sized. The chain couples TRBV7-2 to TRBJ1-2; the D is unclear. The CDR3 runs to 13 residues. Deletions cut 3 bases from V and 8 bases from J, with 13 bases between. Germline V gene sequence: CDR1 SGHTA, CDR2 FQGNSA. DNA for the CDR3: TGTGCCAGCAGCTTTGCATGGGCGGGGGGCTACACCTTC. It specifies CASSFAWAGGYTF. Variable domain in full (rest from reference TRBV7-2 and TRBJ1-2): GAGVSQSPSNKVTEKGKDVELRCDPISGHTALYWYRQSLGQGLEFLIYFQGNSAPDKSGLPSDRFSAERTGGSVSTLTIQRTQQEDSAVYLCASSFAWAGGYTFGSGTRLTVV.

V gene TRBV27 combines with J gene TRBJ2-1, with 8 bases matching TRBD2. The CDR3 covers 15 residues. Trimming at V came to 5 bases and at J to 9 bases, leaving 12 bases not matched to a gene. Per the germline V gene, CDR1 is MNHEY and CDR2 is SMNVEV (reference sequence). The CDR3 protein is CASSLGAGGAREQFF. In nucleotides, the CDR3 is TGTGCCAGCAGTCTCGGGGCGGGGGGTGCACGTGAGCAGTTCTTC.